This paragraph covers one TCR beta chain sequence. Its cognate antigen has yet to be identified. Base qualities are not recorded, but no much larger clone differs from it by a single base. These data originate in a study of blood T cells in healthy people across ages (dated by TCRdb to about 2015). Some background on the complete study: Template switching captured roughly one uniquely barcoded TCR beta cDNA molecule per two T cells in model experiments. To avoid experimental bias, donors of different ages were distributed randomly across sequencing lanes. Using the same blood draw, the study looked at two additional independent replicas of 1 million unique cDNA reads for two donors, one aged 18 to 29 and the other aged 80 or older. The donors were split into four age groups: young (average roughly 15 years), middle-aged (over 35), aged (over 55) and long-lived (over 80). Using deep sequencing normalized with unique cDNA molecular identifiers, the study measured how TCR beta repertoire diversity changes with age.

Systemically healthy Caucasian individuals from Russia, approximately 39 in total and aged roughly 6 to 95 years, were included as donors. Ten milliliters of peripheral blood were collected from each donor into EDTA-treated Vacutainer tubes. PBMCs were isolated by Ficoll-Paque density-gradient centrifugation, with at least 6 million obtained per sample. Trizol reagent was used to extract total RNA from PBMCs, with at least 5.5 micrograms per sample. The percentages of naive CD45RAhigh/CD27high T cells were determined by flow cytometry on a PBMC aliquot from every donor. What the authors observed across the whole study: Estimates of total diversity based on one million sequenced T cells were regarded as lower bounds and as underestimates. Because profiling used bulk unsorted PBMCs, naive and antigen-experienced compartments could not be compared conclusively. Because donor CMV infection status was unknown, age-related changes in expanded clonotypes were potentially confounded. There was a strong correlation between observed TCR beta diversity and the percentage of naive T cells measured by flow cytometry. As age increased, observed TCR beta diversity per million T cells dropped in a roughly linear way, and a significant reduction was already evident by age around 41. Compared with the aged group, more naive CD4+ T cells, fewer expanded clones and increased TCR diversity were shown by the long-lived group, suggesting age selection.

Library prep was done by 5' RACE. Sequencing relied on an Illumina HiSeq 2500. A second PCR of roughly 6 to 12 cycles was run with a J-beta primer mix and a sample-barcoded 5' primer. Each TCR beta cDNA molecule received a unique molecular identifier from a template-switch 5' adaptor carrying 12 random nucleotides. Each sample yielded at least 2.5 million CDR3-containing paired-end reads. The Mint cDNA synthesis kit, primed by a TRBC-specific oligonucleotide, was used to synthesize first-strand cDNA from all RNA. All cDNA was treated with uracil-DNA glycosylase and then went through a first 18-cycle PCR with the universal primers M1SS and BC2_uni_R. The study's processing was this. Normalization of each sample was performed by random selection of 1 million high-quality reads, each carrying a distinct molecular identifier. Instead of being binned into consensus sequences, reads that shared molecular identifiers were thrown out. MiTCR, run with a Q25 quality threshold and the strictest error-elimination algorithm, handled CDR3 identification, clonotype clustering and error correction. A nonparametric unseen species model with Euler transformation was used to estimate a lower bound on total TCR beta diversity. TCRdb trimmed the raw reads at Q25, called clones with MiXCR and kept productive beta chains. Merged by CDR3 protein, the rows form single entries marked with the most common genes and DNA. For this entry, the V and J calls and clone size follow TCRdb and not the study's own pipeline. This sample comprises 1.5 million or so distinct CDR3 sequences, 35% to 45% of them detected only once. The ten largest account for roughly 7.7% of the sample.

Specimen: blood. The TCR comes from a woman under 30 in good health.

The nucleotides read TGTGCCAGCAGCCAACGGGGGGGGACTACAGCTGATGAGCAGTTCTTC. It specifies CASSQRGGTTADEQFF. The rearranged chain carries TRBV4-2 and TRBJ2-1, and TRBD2 matches 8 of the central bases. CDR1 is given as LGHNA and CDR2 as YNFKEQ, both from the germline V gene. Inclusive of the bounding cysteine and phenylalanine, the CDR3 is 16 residues long. The only DNA kept is the CDR3, 48 bases in frame from the first base. Compared with germline, V lacks 2 bases and J lacks 8 bases; bases without a gene match: 11.